The rows below give T cell receptor beta chains drawn from one sample of a study of response to subunit inactivated influenza vaccine. TCRdb used MiXCR to reprocess the RT-PCR reads, holding one entry per CDR3 protein. The repertoire holds 500,000 to 600,000 distinct CDR3 sequences, around 8% seen once, with approximately 13% in the top ten. The specimen comprised PBMCs from blood, sampled approximately 25 months after vaccination. All receptors derive from a man between 45 and 75 years old who received an inactivated influenza vaccine. The CDR3 runs from the conserved cysteine through the conserved F or W. D genes are given only for firm matches. For some rows the clone size is stated as once, few or many, or as a class when expanded; others skip it.

v_gene: TRBV14; j_gene: TRBJ2-1; d_gene: -; abundance: few; CDR3nt: TGTGCCAGCAGCTCACTAGTCACCAATGAGCAGTTCTTC; CDR3aa: CASSSLVTNEQFF
v_gene: TRBV5-1; j_gene: TRBJ2-2; d_gene: -; abundance: many; CDR3nt: TGCGCCAGCAGCTGGGCACAGGGTACCGGGGAGCTGTTTTTT; CDR3aa: CASSWAQGTGELFF
v_gene: TRBV12-3/TRBV12-4; j_gene: TRBJ1-2; d_gene: -; abundance: many; CDR3nt: TGTGCCAGCAGTTTACAAGCGAGCTATGGCTACACCTTC; CDR3aa: CASSLQASYGYTF
v_gene: TRBV9; j_gene: TRBJ2-7; d_gene: TRBD1; abundance: few; CDR3nt: TGTGCCAGCAGCGGGACAGGGGGCGCGAGGCCGCAGTACTTC; CDR3aa: CASSGTGGARPQYF
v_gene: TRBV6-5; j_gene: TRBJ1-1; d_gene: -; abundance: many; CDR3nt: TGTGCCAGCGTTGGACACGGGAACACTGAAGCTTTCTTT; CDR3aa: CASVGHGNTEAFF
v_gene: TRBV6-4; j_gene: TRBJ2-2; d_gene: TRBD1; abundance: few; CDR3nt: TGTGCCAGCAGTAACCGGACCTTATTCTGGACAGGGACCAACACCGGGGAGCTGTTTTTT; CDR3aa: CASSNRTLFWTGTNTGELFF
v_gene: TRBV20-1; j_gene: TRBJ2-4; d_gene: -; abundance: many; CDR3nt: TGCAGTGCTACTAACACCGGGCGAAAAAACATTCAGTACTTC; CDR3aa: CSATNTGRKNIQYF
v_gene: TRBV29-1; j_gene: TRBJ1-1; d_gene: -; abundance: -; CDR3nt: TGCAGCGTTGTGGGGGCTGAAGCTTTCTTT; CDR3aa: CSVVGAEAFF
v_gene: TRBV7-8; j_gene: TRBJ1-2; d_gene: TRBD1; abundance: -; CDR3nt: TGTGCCAGCAGCCGGACAGGGGGCTTGGGCTACACCTTC; CDR3aa: CASSRTGGLGYTF
v_gene: TRBV7-3; j_gene: TRBJ2-3; d_gene: -; abundance: many; CDR3nt: TGTGCCAGCAGCCGGGGGAGCTCAGATACGCAGTATTTT; CDR3aa: CASSRGSSDTQYF
v_gene: TRBV5-1; j_gene: TRBJ1-1; d_gene: -; abundance: many; CDR3nt: TGCGCCAGCAGCCCTCAGGAGGGGGTGGGCACTGAAGCTTTCTTT; CDR3aa: CASSPQEGVGTEAFF
v_gene: TRBV28; j_gene: TRBJ2-7; d_gene: TRBD2; abundance: -; CDR3nt: TGTGCCAGCAGTTTCGGGCGGGAGGGAACCTACGAGCAGTACTTC; CDR3aa: CASSFGREGTYEQYF
v_gene: TRBV12-3/TRBV12-4; j_gene: TRBJ2-1; d_gene: TRBD2; abundance: many; CDR3nt: TGTGCCAGCAGCCCCACGGGGGGGCCCTCCTCTTACAATGAGCAGTTCTTC; CDR3aa: CASSPTGGPSSYNEQFF
v_gene: TRBV12-3/TRBV12-4; j_gene: TRBJ2-1; d_gene: -; abundance: many; CDR3nt: TGTGCCAGCGGTACTAGTAACGTGCGGAATGAGCAGTTCTTC; CDR3aa: CASGTSNVRNEQFF